This T cell receptor beta chain was profiled in a study of blood T cells in healthy people across ages. In the case of this clonotype: The antigen is undetermined.

This CDR3 is built from 17 residues. Germline V gene sequence: CDR1 MDHEN, CDR2 SYDVKM. Trimming left V 3 bases short and J 4 bases short, with 16 bases between. Sample-barcoded 5' priming and a J-beta primer mix drove a second PCR of about 6 to 12 cycles. The template-switch adaptor was a 5' adaptor with 12 random nucleotides. It tagged each cDNA molecule. TCRdb processed the 5' RACE reads anew with MiXCR; each CDR3 protein has one entry. The data show about 1.8 million distinct CDR3 sequences, about 50% seen once. Researchers collected around 10 milliliters of peripheral blood from every single donor. Study-wide points: Per million T cells, TCR beta diversity dropped about linearly as age rose.

The chain links TRBV28 to TRBJ2-6; D unclear. Sample: blood. The TCR was taken from a woman aged 40-49 years in good health. The CDR3 nucleotides read TGTGCCAGCAGTTTCCTACCTTTAAAGATCGGGGCCAACGTCCTGACTTTC. Its translation: CASSFLPLKIGANVLTF.